The clone carrying this TCR beta chain was counted between two and nine times. Its antigen is undetermined. These data belong to a study of molecular identifiers for immune sequencing clone quantification. Libraries from naive CD8 cells were generated from 20,000 to 1,000,000 sorted cells (with 10%, 30% or 50% RNA). One entry per CDR3 protein results from TCRdb running MiXCR on the PCR reads. In the table there are about 510,000 distinct CDR3 sequences, under 30% of which are singletons. Overall study results and limits: Reportedly, one cell's Jurkat TCR RNA was detected within 1,100,000 naive CD8 cells. Identical TCR molecules that share a barcode could lead to an underestimation of highly expanded clone sizes.

The sequence derives from a human donor in good health. Some libraries in this study had Jurkat cell RNA spiked in. Sequenced input: naive CD8+ T cells from blood, with Jurkat cell RNA spiked in. The sample's subset: FACS-sorted CD8+CD4-CCR7+CD45RA+ naive T cells.

The CDR3 DNA reads TGCGCCAGCAGTCAGTCCGCCTATGTTAGCGGGGGGGCAGATACGCAGTATTTT. Translation gives CASSQSAYVSGGADTQYF. The gene calls are TRBV23-1 and TRBJ2-3, with 11 bases that match TRBD2. TRBV23-1 is an ORF, with its function uncertain. The CDR3 is 18 residues long. V was clipped by 3 bases and J by 4 bases; unmatched bases: 12.